These 21 T cell receptor beta chains originate from one sample sequenced in a study of identical twins. Each CDR3 protein gets one entry after TCRdb re-called the 5' RACE reads with MiXCR. The table shows approximately 1.8 million distinct CDR3 sequences, with 32% occurring only once. Specimen: cord blood. Receptor source: a newborn girl in good health.

This clonotype was picked up a small number of times. The CDR3 protein is CSARDSGGLTYEQYF. In DNA, the CDR3 is TGCAGTGCTAGAGATTCGGGGGGGCTTACCTACGAGCAGTACTTC. This chain connects TRBV20-1 to TRBJ2-7; 8 bases are a match to TRBD2. Germline V CDR1 and CDR2: DFQATT, SNEGSKA (reference sequence). Germline trimming cut 0 bases from V and 2 bases from J; bases unmatched to any gene: 6. CDR3 length equals 15 residues.

As for this clonotype: A much larger clonotype is one base distant, so this may be a read error. The rearrangement uses TRBV25-1 and TRBJ2-4; perhaps TRBD1 as D (6 bases). Germline V lookup: CDR1 MGHDK, CDR2 SYGVNS. V was trimmed by 7 bases and J by 9 bases, leaving 19 bases between them. CDR3 length: 14 amino acids. CDR3 sequence (DNA): TGTGCCAGCACCGAAGGGAGAAGGGGGAGCATTCAGTACTTC. Its protein is CASTEGRRGSIQYF.

This clonotype was seen a handful of times. The rearrangement uses TRBV7-2 and TRBJ1-6; 7 bases are shared with TRBD1. CDR1 and CDR2 from the germline V gene are SGHTA and FQGNSA. The CDR3 contains 15 residues. Germline trimming cut 3 bases from V and 10 bases from J; bases unmatched to any gene: 9. The CDR3: CASSFATGSTSPLHF. The CDR3 DNA follows: TGTGCCAGCAGCTTCGCGACAGGGTCAACCTCACCCCTCCACTTT.

The chain employs TRBV5-1 and TRBJ1-2; D gene uncertain. V dropped 3 bases and J dropped 1 base, with 13 bases sitting between them. Germline-derived CDR1 and CDR2 are SGHRS and YFSETQ. This CDR3 is built from 15 residues. This CDR3 reads CASSSHPGLNYGYTF. The DNA of the CDR3 is TGCGCCAGCAGCTCACACCCCGGACTTAACTATGGCTACACCTTC.

This clonotype was detected a few times. The V gene is TRBV6-2 or TRBV6-3, the J gene TRBJ2-4; perhaps TRBD2 as D (5 bases). In germline, CDR1 is MNHEY, CDR2 SVGEGT. V was cut by 7 bases and J by 9 bases, with 10 bases left in between. The CDR3 is made up of 11 amino acids. The chain's CDR3 is CASIDRGIQYF. The CDR3 region has the DNA TGTGCCAGCATTGACCGGGGCATTCAGTACTTC.

This chain links TRBV3-1 with TRBJ1-6; D gene ambiguous. Trimming took off 1 base at V and 7 bases at J, with 8 bases between the two ends. Germline CDR1 LGHDT, CDR2 YNNKEL (reference sequence). The CDR3 runs to 14 residues. DNA for the CDR3: TGTGCCAGCAGCCAAGCCAGGAAAAATTCACCCCTCCACTTT. This codes for CASSQARKNSPLHF.

The sample holds many counts of this clonotype. The chain recombines TRBV7-9 with TRBJ2-1; D remains unclear. The CDR3 runs 11 residues. The germline V gene has CDR1 SEHNR and CDR2 FQNEAQ (reference sequence). V lost 5 bases and J lost 9, with 8 bases in between. CDR3 DNA sequence: TGTGCCAGCAGCCCAAGCTCTGAGCAGTTCTTC. This translates into CASSPSSEQFF.

This clonotype has only one observation. The chain is built from TRBV4-2 and TRBJ2-5; a possible D gene is TRBD1 (6 bases). Trimming pared 4 bases from V and 11 bases from J, leaving 17 bases between. Germline V CDR1 and CDR2: LGHNA, YNFKEQ. The CDR3 totals 13 residues. The CDR3 DNA is TGTGCCAGCAGCCCCCACAGGGCCAATGAGCAGTACTTC. Residues: CASSPHRANEQYF.

This clonotype has more than one count but fewer than ten. The chain joins TRBV6-5 to TRBJ2-1, with D tentatively TRBD2 (6 bases). The germline CDR1 and CDR2 sequences are MNHEY and SVGAGI. Trimming cost V 2 bases and J 14 bases, with 16 bases left between them. The CDR3 spans 13 residues. The CDR3 region is CASSYQIDGEEFF. For the CDR3, the DNA is TGTGCCAGCAGTTACCAAATTGACGGGGAGGAGTTCTTC.

The CDR3: CASSIAEGRPYEQYF. DNA of the CDR3: TGTGCCAGTAGTATAGCCGAAGGGAGGCCCTACGAGCAGTACTTC. The V and J genes are TRBV19 and TRBJ2-7, with a weak D call TRBD2 (6 bases). V was cut by 1 base and J by 2 bases, with 12 bases left in between. The CDR3 is made up of 15 amino acids. Germline lookup yields CDR1 LNHDA and CDR2 SQIVND (reference sequence).

This clonotype was picked up a small number of times. This chain links TRBV3-1 with TRBJ2-7; no clear D. Germline V gene data show CDR1 as LGHDT and CDR2 as YNNKEL (reference sequence). The ends were cut back, 1 base at V and 5 bases at J, with 9 bases in the middle. The CDR3 totals 13 residues. The CDR3 reads CASSQGRTHEQYF. CDR3 DNA: TGTGCCAGCAGCCAAGGCAGGACCCACGAGCAGTACTTC.

The gene calls are TRBV3-1 and TRBJ2-1, with 9 nucleotides matching TRBD2. This CDR3 spans 16 amino acids. Germline values: CDR1 LGHDT, CDR2 YNNKEL (reference sequence). The J segment lost 9 bases and the V segment lost 4 bases, leaving 13 bases of the junction unmatched. The CDR3 DNA reads TGTGCCAGCAGCCTCCCCGGGACTAGCATTACGGGTGAGCAGTTCTTC. It yields the protein CASSLPGTSITGEQFF.

Worth noting for this clonotype: Germline and junction disagree at one end, which may indicate a read error. This rearrangement joins TRBV4-2 to TRBJ2-3, with 12 bases fitting TRBD2. This CDR3 region has 18 residues. Germline V gene sequence: CDR1 LGHNA, CDR2 YNFKEQ. The CDR3, as DNA: TGTGCCAGCAGCCAAGATCTAGCGGGGGGGACTAGCACAGATACGCGGTATTTT. Residues: CASSQDLAGGTSTDTRYF.

The chain links TRBV7-9 to TRBJ2-1; 8 bases line up with TRBD2. V trimming: 4 bases; J trimming: 6 bases; junction bases outside the gene matches: 2. Germline-derived CDR1 and CDR2 are SEHNR and FQNEAQ (reference sequence). The CDR3 consists of 13 residues. The chain's CDR3 is CASSWTSFNEQFF. CDR3 DNA sequence: TGTGCCAGCAGCTGGACTAGCTTCAATGAGCAGTTCTTC.

In DNA, the CDR3 is TGCAGTGCTTTAGGGTACCGCGGGACTCCCTCTGGAGAAAAACTGTTTTTT. It codes for CSALGYRGTPSGEKLFF. The V gene is TRBV20-1, the J gene TRBJ1-4; D possibly corresponds to TRBD1 (5 bases). CDR1 and CDR2 from the germline V gene are DFQATT and SNEGSKA (reference sequence). Trimming removed 5 bases from V and 8 bases from J, with 27 bases in between. The CDR3 extends over 17 amino acids.

CDR3 residues: CASSERGASDGYTF. CDR3 nucleotides: TGTGCCAGCAGTGAGCGGGGGGCTAGCGATGGCTACACCTTC. This chain joins TRBV2 and TRBJ1-2; tentative D call: TRBD1 (6 bases). Germline CDR1 is SNHLY and CDR2 is FYNNEI. V lost 3 bases to trimming and J lost 6 bases, with 14 bases between them. The CDR3 has 14 amino acids.

The rearrangement joins TRBV5-1 to TRBJ2-7; 8 nucleotides align to TRBD1. Germline CDR1 is SGHRS and CDR2 is YFSETQ. With 0 bases clipped from V and 2 bases from J, the junction kept 4 bases outside the gene matches. The CDR3 is made up of 15 amino acids. The CDR3 bases are TGCGCCAGCAGCTTGGGGACAGGGATTACCTACGAGCAGTACTTC. Translated, it gives CASSLGTGITYEQYF. The entire variable domain, with the rest obtained from reference TRBV5-1 and TRBJ2-7, is as follows: KAGVTQTPRYLIKTRGQQVTLSCSPISGHRSVSWYQQTPGQGLQFLFEYFSETQRNKGNFPGRFSGRQFSNSRSEMNVSTLELGDSALYLCASSLGTGITYEQYFGPGTRLTVT.

The chain employs TRBV4-1 and TRBJ2-1; 14 nucleotides line up with TRBD2. CDR1 MGHRA and CDR2 YSYEKL come from the germline V gene. The trim removed 4 bases at V and 4 bases at J, leaving 12 bases unmatched. The CDR3 has 19 residues. The CDR3 DNA follows: TGCGCCAGCAGCCGACTACTAATCCGACTAGCGGGGGGGTACAATGAGCAGTTCTTC. The encoded protein is CASSRLLIRLAGGYNEQFF.

V usage is TRBV6-6 and J usage is TRBJ2-5; D not certain. The J call may be in error: the DNA end matches TRBJ2-7 better. The CDR3 consists of 13 residues. The germline gives CDR1 MNHNY, CDR2 SVGAGI (reference sequence). CDR3 DNA: TGTGCCAGCAACTCGGGCAGAGGATACGAGCAGTACTTC. Translating it yields CASNSGRGYEQYF.

V usage is TRBV27 and J usage is TRBJ1-2; 7 nucleotides line up with TRBD1. CDR1 is MNHEY and CDR2 is SMNVEV in the germline V gene (reference sequence). The CDR3 runs to 15 residues. V was clipped by 2 bases and J by 4 bases; unmatched bases: 7. DNA of the CDR3: TGTGCCAGCAGTTTAGGAGGGGGCGCCCTCTATGGCTACACCTTC. Translation: CASSLGGGALYGYTF.

The rearrangement uses TRBV6-1 and TRBJ1-2, with 9 bases lining up with TRBD1. V was clipped by 4 bases and J by 5 bases; unmatched bases: 5. The germline CDR1 and CDR2 sequences are MNHNS and SASEGT. This CDR3 is built from 14 residues. The CDR3 spells CASSVHRGLYGYTF. CDR3 nucleotide sequence: TGTGCCAGCAGTGTTCACAGGGGGCTTTATGGCTACACCTTC.